Following are 5 T cell receptor beta chains from one sample sequenced in a study of OX40 agonist ivuxolimab in advanced cancers. Sequenced by immunoSEQ multiplex PCR; TCRdb stores in-frame clones only, minus some. The sample shows some 130,000 clones, approximately 90% of them seen only once. Specimen: CD4+ or CD8+ T cells sorted from blood, collected in a trial of the OX40 agonist ivuxolimab. Source of these receptors: an adult with an advanced solid tumor such as melanoma, head and neck, liver or kidney cancer.

The V call is TRBV5-1, the J call TRBJ2-7; TRBD1 or TRBD2 may be the D gene (7 bases each). Germline V lookup: CDR1 SGHRS, CDR2 YFSETQ. Trimming took 4 bases from V and 2 from J, leaving 13 bases between them. The CDR3 contains 14 residues. As DNA, the CDR3 is TGCGCCAGCAGCGATGGGAGGGGGCCCTACGAGCAGTACTTC. The encoded protein is CASSDGRGPYEQYF. The full variable domain, its missing parts supplied by reference TRBV5-1 and TRBJ2-7, is KAGVTQTPRYLIKTRGQQVTLSCSPISGHRSVSWYQQTPGQGLQFLFEYFSETQRNKGNFPGRFSGRQFSNSRSEMNVSTLELGDSALYLCASSDGRGPYEQYFGPGTRLTVT.

The V gene is TRBV5-6, the J gene TRBJ2-5; 7 positions match TRBD2. V lost 4 bases and J lost 5; bases outside the gene matches: 11. This CDR3 is 15 amino acids long. Germline V gene sequence: CDR1 SGHDT, CDR2 YYEEEE. In DNA form, the CDR3 reads TGTGCCAGCAGCCTCACTCGAGCGGGGCCTGAGACCCAGTACTTC. Translating it yields CASSLTRAGPETQYF.

The CDR3 reads CASSIVTTDTQYF. DNA for the CDR3: TGTGCCAGTAGTATAGTGACGACAGATACGCAGTATTTT. The rearrangement joins TRBV19 to TRBJ2-3; D unresolved. CDR1 and CDR2 (germline): LNHDA, SQIVND (reference sequence). Trimming stripped 1 base from V and 3 bases from J, with 5 bases between. This CDR3 is built from 13 residues.

The chain links TRBV13 to TRBJ2-7, with D hard to call. This CDR3 comprises 12 residues. With 2 bases removed from V and 9 bases from J, the gap between germline ends came to 11 bases. CDR1 is PRHDT and CDR2 is FYEKMQ in the germline V gene (reference sequence). CDR3 region: CASSLSRDGQYF. CDR3 sequence (DNA): TGTGCCAGCAGCTTATCAAGGGATGGGCAGTACTTC.

The chain is built from TRBV19 and TRBJ2-3; no reliable D call. The V and J ends lost 1 base and 0 bases respectively, with 8 bases between them. CDR3 length: 15 residues. Per the germline V gene, CDR1 is LNHDA and CDR2 is SQIVND (reference sequence). The CDR3 sequence is CASSIVKESTDTQYF. CDR3 nucleotides: TGTGCCAGTAGTATAGTAAAGGAGAGCACAGATACGCAGTATTTT.